The 27 T cell receptor beta chains below all came from one sample that was sequenced in a study of Graves' ophthalmopathy and Graves' hyperthyroidism (dated by TCRdb to between 2017 and 2018). Sequencing instrument: Illumina HiSeq 2000. TCR beta CDR3 regions were amplified from RNA transcripts for repertoire sequencing. The first round of RT-PCR was done with HTBI primers and the Qiagen OneStep RT-PCR kit, and was followed by a second round of multiplex PCR, then size selection and purification. Using fastp at Q25 and MiXCR, TCRdb reprocessed the public reads and kept productive beta chains. Every distinct CDR3 protein forms one entry, paired with its most common genes and DNA. The sample table lists 740,000 or so distinct CDR3 sequences, roughly two fifths of them with a count of one. 44% of the sample is taken by the ten largest. Sequenced material: peripheral blood. Every receptor here comes from an adult man with Graves' ophthalmopathy.

Details on this clonotype: With a much larger clone just one base away, this may be a read error. The V gene is TRBV7-2, the J gene TRBJ1-6; 9 bases are a match to TRBD1. The germline gives CDR1 SGHTA, CDR2 FQGNSA. The CDR3 totals 13 residues. V dropped 5 bases and J dropped 8; count of bases not matched to a gene: 1. The DNA of the CDR3 is TGTGCCAGCAGCGGGGACAGGGATTCACCCCTCCACTTT. This sequence encodes CASSGDRDSPLHF.

There are a few counts of this clonotype. The V and J genes are TRBV11-2 and TRBJ1-1, with 10 bases identical to TRBD1. V trimming: 7 bases; J trimming: 5 bases; junction bases outside the gene matches: 13. This CDR3 comprises 16 residues. Germline CDR1 SGHAT, CDR2 FQNNGV. CDR3 in amino acids: CASTIRDRGVGTEAFF. The CDR3 DNA sequence: TGTGCCAGCACCATTCGGGACAGGGGAGTTGGGACTGAAGCTTTCTTT. The whole variable domain, filled in from reference TRBV11-2 and TRBJ1-1, reads EAGVAQSPRYKIIEKRQSVAFWCNPISGHATLYWYQQILGQGPKLLIQFQNNGVVDDSQLPKDRFSAERLKGVDSTLKIQPAKLEDSAVYLCASTIRDRGVGTEAFFGQGTRLTVV.

The chain links TRBV7-3 to TRBJ1-1; TRBD1 agrees at 7 bases. CDR3 length equals 14 residues. Trimming removed 11 bases from V and 2 bases from J; junction bases left unmatched: 11. CDR1 and CDR2 (germline): SGHTA, FQGTGA. CDR3 sequence (DNA): TGTGCCTGGAGTCTCACAGGGGCTAACACTGAAGCTTTCTTT. Encoded protein: CAWSLTGANTEAFF.

This clonotype was counted only a few times. The chain employs TRBV11-1 and TRBJ1-6; D remains unclear. CDR3 size: 20 residues. Trimming removed 3 bases from V and 10 bases from J, with 31 bases in between. The germline CDR1 and CDR2 sequences are SGHAT and FQDESV (reference sequence). CDR3 nucleotide sequence: TGTGCCAGCAGCTTGGTTCCGCGGGGTTCTCGACCTCTATCTGACTCACCCCTCCACTTT. It yields the protein CASSLVPRGSRPLSDSPLHF.

This clonotype has a count of ten or more. The CDR3: CATSRRQTAKAFF. The DNA for the CDR3 is TGTGCCACCAGCAGAAGACAGACAGCCAAAGCTTTCTTT. The chain employs TRBV15 and TRBJ1-1, with D possibly matching TRBD1 (5 bases). V was pared by 2 bases and J by 9 bases, with 13 bases between. Germline CDR1 and CDR2: LNHNV and YYDKDF (reference sequence). The CDR3 sequence is 13 residues long.

This clonotype was counted at least ten times. J is TRBJ1-1 and V is TRBV10-3; the D is unclear. Trimming removed 4 bases from V and 3 bases from J, with 15 bases in between. The germline CDR1 and CDR2 sequences are ENHRY and SYGVKD. This CDR3 comprises 15 residues. The CDR3 reads CAISGLAGWDTEAFF. CDR3 coding DNA: TGTGCCATCAGTGGCTTAGCGGGCTGGGACACTGAAGCTTTCTTT.

The chain uses TRBV10-3 and TRBJ1-5; D unclear. The CDR3 extends over 14 amino acids. Germline CDR1 and CDR2: ENHRY and SYGVKD. The CDR3, as DNA: TGTGCATACGATGCTGCGGTGGGCAATCAGCCCCAGCATTTT. Translating gives CAYDAAVGNQPQHF.

As concerns this clonotype: This likely reflects a read error, since a far larger clone is one base away. The gene calls are TRBV7-2 and TRBJ2-5; D remains ambiguous. The CDR3 totals 11 residues. Germline values: CDR1 SGHTA, CDR2 FQGNSA. The germline V and J ends were trimmed by 2 bases and 5 bases, with 3 bases remaining between them. CDR3 sequence reads: CASSLMETQYF. The CDR3 DNA is TGTGCCAGCAGCTTAATGGAGACCCAGTACTTC.

This clonotype was picked up a small number of times. The chain has TRBV25-1 and TRBJ1-2; D is possibly TRBD1 (5 bases). Per germline, CDR1 MGHDK and CDR2 SYGVNS. The CDR3 is 12 amino acids. V shed 6 bases and J shed 7 bases, with 12 bases lying between them. DNA for the CDR3: TGTGCCAGCAGGTCAGGGTCGGCTGGCTACACCTTC. Encoded protein: CASRSGSAGYTF.

Comment on this clonotype: An end of the junction does not agree with germline; a read error may underlie this. The V and J genes are TRBV20-1 and TRBJ1-5; D is perhaps TRBD1 (5 bases). CDR1 DFQATT and CDR2 SNEGSKA come from the germline V gene (reference sequence). This CDR3 has 15 amino acids. CDR3 DNA: TGCAGTGCTAGATCCGCCCGGGGGATGTTTCAGCTCCAGCATTTT. Translation gives CSARSARGMFQLQHF.

Many counts were recorded for this clonotype. The chain combines TRBV10-2 with TRBJ1-1; D is unclear. This CDR3 has 11 residues. Trimming pared 4 bases from V and 8 bases from J, leaving 8 bases between. CDR1 and CDR2 from the germline V gene are WSHSY and SAAADI. The CDR3 sequence is CASSGGMEAFF. Written as DNA, the CDR3 is TGCGCCAGCAGTGGAGGCATGGAAGCTTTCTTT.

This clonotype has only a few counts. The chain couples TRBV19 to TRBJ2-7; 7 nucleotides match TRBD2. There are 14 residues in the CDR3. Germline V CDR1 and CDR2: LNHDA, SQIVND (reference sequence). The V segment lost 9 bases and the J segment 3 bases; nucleotides outside the gene matches: 11. The CDR3 here is CASSQVLAGYEQYF. The CDR3 nucleotides are TGTGCCAGCAGCCAAGTTTTAGCGGGCTACGAGCAGTACTTC.

There are many counts of this clonotype. The chain couples TRBV6-6 to TRBJ2-6, with D maybe TRBD1 (5 bases). With 2 bases removed from V and 1 base from J, the gap between germline ends came to 6 bases. Looked up from germline, CDR1 is MNHNY and CDR2 is SVGAGI (reference sequence). This CDR3 is 15 amino acids long. CDR3 bases: TGTGCCAGCAGTTACCGGACATCTGGGGCCAACGTCCTGACTTTC. It yields the protein CASSYRTSGANVLTF.

There are many counts of this clonotype. The chain is built from TRBV2 and TRBJ1-5; D is possibly TRBD1 (6 bases). Per germline, CDR1 SNHLY and CDR2 FYNNEI. V was clipped by 7 bases and J by 11 bases, with 18 bases between them. The CDR3 covers 13 residues. The CDR3 region is CASKLGSGVSQHF. CDR3 sequence (DNA): TGTGCCAGCAAGTTGGGGTCAGGGGTGTCCCAGCATTTT. The complete variable domain, with remaining parts taken from reference TRBV2 and TRBJ1-5, reads EPEVTQTPSHQVTQMGQEVILRCVPISNHLYFYWYRQILGQKVEFLVSFYNNEISEKSEIFDDQFSVERPDGSNFTLKIRSTKLEDSAMYFCASKLGSGVSQHFGDGTRLSIL.

This clonotype came up a few times. The chain employs TRBV7-9 and TRBJ1-1, with a weak D call TRBD1 (5 bases). CDR3 length: 15 amino acids. Germline assignment: CDR1 SEHNR and CDR2 FQNEAQ (reference sequence). Between the trimmed V and J ends, which lost 1 base and 3 bases, there was a span of 12 bases. The CDR3 nucleotides are TGTGCCAGCAGCTTAGTCGGGGGTACCCACACTGAAGCTTTCTTT. Residues: CASSLVGGTHTEAFF.

In regard to this clonotype: This clone may be a read error of a much larger clone one base away. This sequence joins TRBV2 and TRBJ2-5, with 14 nucleotides matching TRBD2. The germline V gene has CDR1 SNHLY and CDR2 FYNNEI. This CDR3 is 17 amino acids long. CDR3 DNA: TGTGCCACCAGTCGACTAGCGGGAGGGCCGTTTCCGGAGACCCAGTACTTC. The encoded protein is CATSRLAGGPFPETQYF.

V gene TRBV7-3 combines with J gene TRBJ2-5, with D perhaps TRBD2 (5 bases). The CDR3 totals 14 residues. Trimming left V 5 bases short and J 7 bases short, with 17 bases between. Per the germline V gene, CDR1 is SGHTA and CDR2 is FQGTGA. The CDR3 region is CASSPTGSDGTQYF. For the CDR3, the DNA is TGTGCCAGCAGCCCCACGGGTAGCGACGGGACCCAGTACTTC.

The chain carries TRBV7-2 and TRBJ2-2, with D possibly matching TRBD2 (5 bases). Germline V CDR1 and CDR2: SGHTA, FQGNSA. Trimming shortened V by 5 bases and J by 5 bases, and 18 bases separated the two germline ends. This CDR3 comprises 16 residues. CDR3 in amino acids: CASSNTKERPTGELFF. The CDR3 bases are TGTGCCAGCAGCAACACCAAGGAGCGGCCAACCGGGGAGCTGTTTTTT.

Ten or more counts support this clonotype. The J gene is TRBJ2-2, the V gene TRBV10-3; tentative D call: TRBD1 (7 bases). CDR3 size: 13 residues. The germline gives CDR1 ENHRY, CDR2 SYGVKD. V shed 7 bases and J shed 3 bases, with 9 bases lying between them. Written as DNA, the CDR3 is TGTGCCATCACCAGGGGGGACACCGGGGAGCTGTTTTTT. As protein: CAITRGDTGELFF.

With respect to this clonotype: Here the CDR3 omits its conserved ending phenylalanine or tryptophan, so a read error is the likely source. The chain couples TRBV20-1 to TRBJ1-5; D uncertain. The CDR3 has 14 residues. CDR1 is DFQATT and CDR2 is SNEGSKA in the germline V gene (reference sequence). The V gene lost 4 bases and the J gene lost 2 bases, with 12 bases spanning the gap. The CDR3 spells CSAKSAGGNQPQHS. The CDR3 nucleotides read TGCAGTGCTAAAAGCGCGGGTGGCAATCAGCCCCAGCATTCT.

This clonotype occurred many times. This chain connects TRBV7-2 to TRBJ2-7, with D maybe TRBD1 (6 bases). This CDR3 comprises 14 residues. V dropped 5 bases and J dropped 0 bases, with 11 bases sitting between them. Germline CDR1 is SGHTA and CDR2 is FQGNSA. The CDR3 loop reads CASSRTESSYEQYF. The CDR3 DNA is TGTGCCAGCAGCCGGACAGAGAGCTCCTACGAGCAGTACTTC.

The chain carries TRBV20-1 and TRBJ2-7; 9 positions agree with TRBD2. The CDR3 sequence is 16 residues long. The trim removed 2 bases at V and 1 base at J, leaving 9 bases unmatched. Per the germline V gene, CDR1 is DFQATT and CDR2 is SNEGSKA (reference sequence). CDR3 sequence: CSARTVATSGSYEQYF. The CDR3 DNA reads as TGCAGTGCTAGAACCGTGGCGACTAGCGGTTCCTACGAGCAGTACTTC.

This rearrangement joins TRBV29-1 to TRBJ2-7, with 7 positions matching TRBD2. The CDR3 contains 14 residues. Germline assignment: CDR1 SQVTM and CDR2 ANQGSEA. V was pared by 2 bases and J by 7 bases, with 11 bases of the junction left unmatched. The CDR3 spells CSVELGGVGGEQYF. CDR3 coding DNA: TGCAGCGTTGAATTGGGGGGGGTTGGCGGGGAGCAGTACTTC.

This clonotype was seen a few times. The rearrangement joins TRBV10-3 to TRBJ2-3; no definite D call. Germline loops: CDR1 ENHRY, CDR2 SYGVKD. This CDR3 is 12 amino acids long. Between the trimmed V and J ends, which lost 3 bases and 4 bases, there was a span of 5 bases. CDR3 sequence (DNA): TGTGCCATCAGTGATCGGGCAGATACGCAGTATTTT. Protein product: CAISDRADTQYF.

J is TRBJ1-6 and V is TRBV9; D perhaps matches TRBD1 (6 bases). The CDR3 is made up of 15 amino acids. V lost 6 bases to trimming and J lost 5 bases, with 15 bases between them. The germline CDR1 and CDR2 sequences are SGDLS and YYNGEE. CDR3 bases: TGTGCCAGCATCGGCTTCCGGACAGATAATTCACCCCTCCACTTT. Its translation: CASIGFRTDNSPLHF.

The chain combines TRBV19 with TRBJ2-6; no clear D. V shed 4 bases and J shed 4 bases, with 2 bases lying between them. Germline V CDR1 and CDR2: LNHDA, SQIVND (reference sequence). CDR3 length: 12 amino acids. The CDR3 region is CASSKGANVLTF. The CDR3 DNA is TGTGCCAGTAGTAAGGGGGCCAACGTCCTGACTTTC.

This clonotype was seen ten or more times. The rearrangement joins TRBV10-2 to TRBJ2-7, with no clear D. The CDR3 spans 14 residues. Trimming stripped 3 bases from V and 2 bases from J, with 11 bases between. The germline V gene has CDR1 WSHSY and CDR2 SAAADI. In DNA form, the CDR3 reads TGCGCCAGCAGTGACATCTTTGAGGCCTACGAGCAGTACTTC. Translating gives CASSDIFEAYEQYF.